Listed below are T cell receptor beta chains from one sample, sequenced in a study of metastatic and nonmetastatic thyroid tumors. TCRdb ran MiXCR on the PCR reads. The sample records 20,000 to 25,000 clones, 24% being singletons. Material for sequencing was tumor tissue. The source is a female donor with papillary thyroid cancer or a benign thyroid nodule (not recorded which). Some clones in this sample may be carry-over from other donors' samples. CDR3s include the opening cysteine and the closing phenylalanine or tryptophan. The D gene is left open where the match is weak. Some rows have no size entry. The others give once, few or many, or a class for an expanded clone.

CDR3nt: TGTGCCAGCAGCCGCCAAGCAACTAATGAAAAACTGTTTTTT; CDR3aa: CASSRQATNEKLFF; abundance: medium-sized; v_gene: TRBV6-1; d_gene: NA; j_gene: TRBJ1-4
CDR3nt: TGTGCCAGCAGCTACTTGGGGGGCGGCGGGAATGAGCAGTTCTTC; CDR3aa: CASSYLGGGGNEQFF; abundance: many; v_gene: TRBV7-8; d_gene: NA; j_gene: TRBJ2-1
CDR3nt: TGCGCCTGCAGGAAGTCTGCAGGCTACACCTTC; CDR3aa: CACRKSAGYTF; abundance: NA; v_gene: TRBV6-1; d_gene: NA; j_gene: TRBJ1-2
CDR3nt: TGTGCCTGGAGTGTAGGATCCTCCTATAATTCACCCCTCCACTTT; CDR3aa: CAWSVGSSYNSPLHF; abundance: many; v_gene: TRBV30; d_gene: NA; j_gene: TRBJ1-6
CDR3nt: TGTGCCAGCTGCCGGGACCTCATCACCGGGGAGCTGTTTTTT; CDR3aa: CASCRDLITGELFF; abundance: few; v_gene: TRBV11-3; d_gene: NA; j_gene: TRBJ2-2
CDR3nt: TGTGCCAGCAGCTCCCTCCATACTAGAGACAATGAGCAGTTCTTC; CDR3aa: CASSSLHTRDNEQFF; abundance: NA; v_gene: TRBV7-8; d_gene: NA; j_gene: TRBJ2-1
CDR3nt: TGTGCCAGCAGTTCTGATGGTCACTCCTACGAGCAGTACTTC; CDR3aa: CASSSDGHSYEQYF; abundance: few; v_gene: TRBV27; d_gene: NA; j_gene: TRBJ2-7
CDR3nt: TGTGCCAGCTCACCAACAGGGGGCGAGCAGTACTTC; CDR3aa: CASSPTGGEQYF; abundance: medium-sized; v_gene: TRBV18; d_gene: TRBD1; j_gene: TRBJ2-7
CDR3nt: TGTGCCAGCAGTCTCGGAGGGCCTACCTACAATGAGCAGTTCTTC; CDR3aa: CASSLGGPTYNEQFF; abundance: NA; v_gene: TRBV7-3; d_gene: NA; j_gene: TRBJ2-1
CDR3nt: TGTGCCAGCCAGATCGGCCCAGCGGGGCACACCGGGGAGCTGTTTTTT; CDR3aa: CASQIGPAGHTGELFF; abundance: many; v_gene: TRBV6-1; d_gene: TRBD2; j_gene: TRBJ2-2
CDR3nt: TGTGCCAGCAGCCAAGAAGTACTTGCTGTCTTTACGCAGTATTTT; CDR3aa: CASSQEVLAVFTQYF; abundance: NA; v_gene: TRBV3-1; d_gene: NA; j_gene: TRBJ2-3
CDR3nt: TGTGCCACCAGTCCGGGACAGGGAGTTTCCCAAGAGACCCAGTACTTC; CDR3aa: CATSPGQGVSQETQYF; abundance: few; v_gene: TRBV24-1; d_gene: TRBD1; j_gene: TRBJ2-5
CDR3nt: TGTGCCAGCAGCTTAGGCGTCAGGGAGGTGGAGACCCAGTACTTC; CDR3aa: CASSLGVREVETQYF; abundance: many; v_gene: TRBV7-9; d_gene: NA; j_gene: TRBJ2-5
CDR3nt: TGTGCCAGCAGTGCTTGGACAGGGTTCAAGCCCCAGCATTTT; CDR3aa: CASSAWTGFKPQHF; abundance: many; v_gene: TRBV27; d_gene: TRBD1; j_gene: TRBJ1-5
CDR3nt: TGCGCCAGCAGCCAAGACATGAGGAATGAGCAGTTCTTC; CDR3aa: CASSQDMRNEQFF; abundance: many; v_gene: TRBV4-1; d_gene: NA; j_gene: TRBJ2-1
CDR3nt: TGTGCCAGCAGTGAAAGCGGGGTCGGGCAGGCCAAATATTCACCCCTCCACTTT; CDR3aa: CASSESGVGQAKYSPLHF; abundance: NA; v_gene: TRBV6-1; d_gene: NA; j_gene: TRBJ1-6
CDR3nt: TGTGCCACCAGTGATGCGAGGGAGGTCGGAGAGACCCAGTACTTC; CDR3aa: CATSDAREVGETQYF; abundance: many; v_gene: TRBV24-1; d_gene: NA; j_gene: TRBJ2-5
CDR3nt: TGCAGTGCTTCTCAAACCTCGCAAGAGACGCAGTACTTC; CDR3aa: CSASQTSQETQYF; abundance: NA; v_gene: TRBV20-1; d_gene: NA; j_gene: TRBJ2-5
CDR3nt: TGTGCCTGGAGTCGGGGGCTCCCTGGAAACACCATATATTTT; CDR3aa: CAWSRGLPGNTIYF; abundance: medium-sized; v_gene: TRBV30; d_gene: NA; j_gene: TRBJ1-3
CDR3nt: TGTGCCAGCAGTGCCTCTAGCGGGGGCCAATACAATGAGCAGTTCTTC; CDR3aa: CASSASSGGQYNEQFF; abundance: few; v_gene: TRBV6-1; d_gene: TRBD2; j_gene: TRBJ2-1
CDR3nt: TGTGCCAGCAGTAATATAGGTGGGGGTTGGTACACTGAAGCTTTCTTT; CDR3aa: CASSNIGGGWYTEAFF; abundance: medium-sized; v_gene: TRBV6-1; d_gene: NA; j_gene: TRBJ1-1
CDR3nt: TGTGCCATCAGTGAGTCACTAGCAAATGAGCAGTTCTTC; CDR3aa: CAISESLANEQFF; abundance: NA; v_gene: TRBV10-3; d_gene: NA; j_gene: TRBJ2-1